What follows describes a single T cell receptor (beta chain). This CDR3 has 13 residues. The V and J ends lost 7 bases and 11 bases, in that order; junction bases with no gene match: 10. In the original workflow: Scientists estimated how many nucleated cells there were by amplifying reference gene primers. Sequencing used immunoSEQ multiplex PCR; TCRdb keeps in-frame clones, though not all of them. V and J calls and clone size are copied from that table; D and trimming were computed from the DNA. This table holds 65,000 to 75,000 clones, 75% found once. This sample is part of a study of blood T cell repertoires in COVID-19. Turning to the study itself: The study drew acute and convalescent COVID-19 samples from the United States, Italy and Spain. The analysed material was cDNA or gDNA that came from T cells, B-cell-depleted T cells, or PBMCs.

The sequence was collected from a man aged 65 to 85 with acute or convalescent COVID-19. The chain joins TRBV12-3 or TRBV12-4 to TRBJ1-1; 10 bases line up with TRBD1. The sample consisted of peripheral blood. The CDR3 is CASTPGTGDQAFF. DNA of the CDR3: TGTGCCAGCACCCCTGGGACAGGGGATCAGGCTTTCTTT.